This TCR beta chain was sequenced during a study of blood T cell repertoires in COVID-19. The overall study: Donors in the United States, Italy and Spain gave samples during acute or convalescent COVID-19. T cells, B-cell-depleted T cells, or PBMCs provided the cDNA or gDNA that served as material.

V gave up 6 bases and J gave up 4 bases; unmatched junction bases: 5. The CDR3 extends over 14 amino acids. CDR1 LGHNT and CDR2 FRNRAP come from the germline V gene. Original processing methods: Estimates of nucleated cell counts were drawn from the amplification of reference gene primers. Produced via immunoSEQ multiplex PCR; TCRdb's table is partial and in-frame only. V and J calls and clone size are those listed in that table; D and trimming were worked out from the DNA. The table lists roughly 230,000 clones, 80% to 90% of them singletons. The chain couples TRBV12-5 to TRBJ1-1; TRBD1 matches at 10 bases. The sample taken for sequencing was peripheral blood. This clonotype originated in a woman between 35 and 50 years old who had recovered from COVID-19. The CDR3: CASGDRGMSTEAFF. CDR3 bases: TGTGCTAGTGGGGACAGGGGGATGAGCACTGAAGCTTTCTTT.